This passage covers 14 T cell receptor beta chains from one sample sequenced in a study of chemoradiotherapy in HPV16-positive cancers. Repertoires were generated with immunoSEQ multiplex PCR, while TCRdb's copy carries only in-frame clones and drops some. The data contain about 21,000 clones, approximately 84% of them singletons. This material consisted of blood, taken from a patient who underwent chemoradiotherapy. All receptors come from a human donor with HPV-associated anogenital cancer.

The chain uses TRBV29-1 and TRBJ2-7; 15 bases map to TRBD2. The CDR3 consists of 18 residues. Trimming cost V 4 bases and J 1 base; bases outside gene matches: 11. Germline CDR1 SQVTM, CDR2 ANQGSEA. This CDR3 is CSVGGQGTSGRLSYEQYF. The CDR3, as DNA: TGCAGCGTTGGGGGACAGGGGACTAGCGGGAGGTTATCCTACGAGCAGTACTTC.

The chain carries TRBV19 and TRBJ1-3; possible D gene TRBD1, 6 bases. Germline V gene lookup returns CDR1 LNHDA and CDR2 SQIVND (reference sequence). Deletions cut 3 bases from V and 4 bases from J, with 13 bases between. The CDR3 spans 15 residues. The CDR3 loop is CASSIEGVGGNTIYF. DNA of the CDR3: TGTGCCAGTAGTATCGAGGGGGTTGGCGGAAACACCATATATTTT.

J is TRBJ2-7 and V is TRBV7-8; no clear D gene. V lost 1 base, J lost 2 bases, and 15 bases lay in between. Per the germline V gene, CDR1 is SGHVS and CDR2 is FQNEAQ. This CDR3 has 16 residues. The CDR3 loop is CASSLVYSPVPYEQYF. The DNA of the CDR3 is TGTGCCAGCAGCTTAGTCTACAGCCCGGTTCCCTACGAGCAGTACTTC.

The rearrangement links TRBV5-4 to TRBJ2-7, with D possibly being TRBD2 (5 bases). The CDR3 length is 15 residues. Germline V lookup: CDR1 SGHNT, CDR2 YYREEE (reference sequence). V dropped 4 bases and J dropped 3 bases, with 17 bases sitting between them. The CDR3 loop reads CASSPKGGPVYEQYF. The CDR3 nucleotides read TGTGCCAGCAGCCCAAAGGGCGGGCCAGTCTACGAGCAGTACTTC.

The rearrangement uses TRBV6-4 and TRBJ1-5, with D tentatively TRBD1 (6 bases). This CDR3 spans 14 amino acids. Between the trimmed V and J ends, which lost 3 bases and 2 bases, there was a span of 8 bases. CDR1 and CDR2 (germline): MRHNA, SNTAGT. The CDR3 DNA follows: TGTGCCAGCAGTGAGGGGGCAGGCAATCAGCCCCAGCATTTT. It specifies CASSEGAGNQPQHF.

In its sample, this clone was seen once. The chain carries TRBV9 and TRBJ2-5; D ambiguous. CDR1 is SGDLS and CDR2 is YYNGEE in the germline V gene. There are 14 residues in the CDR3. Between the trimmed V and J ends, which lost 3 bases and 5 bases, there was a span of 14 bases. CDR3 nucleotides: TGTGCCAGCAGCGGTAAGGAGAGTACGGAGACCCAGTACTTC. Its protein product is CASSGKESTETQYF.

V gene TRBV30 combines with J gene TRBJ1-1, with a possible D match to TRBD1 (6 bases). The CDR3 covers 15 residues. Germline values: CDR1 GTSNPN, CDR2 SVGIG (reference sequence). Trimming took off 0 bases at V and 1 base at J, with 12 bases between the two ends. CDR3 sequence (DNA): TGTGCCTGGAGTGTCAGGGGCTTCCCGAACACTGAAGCTTTCTTT. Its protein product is CAWSVRGFPNTEAFF.

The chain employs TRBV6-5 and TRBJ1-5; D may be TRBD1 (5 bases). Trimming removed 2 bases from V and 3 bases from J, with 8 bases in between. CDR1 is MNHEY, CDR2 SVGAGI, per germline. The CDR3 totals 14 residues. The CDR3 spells CASSYRGTNQPQHF. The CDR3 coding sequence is TGTGCCAGCAGTTACAGGGGCACCAATCAGCCCCAGCATTTT.

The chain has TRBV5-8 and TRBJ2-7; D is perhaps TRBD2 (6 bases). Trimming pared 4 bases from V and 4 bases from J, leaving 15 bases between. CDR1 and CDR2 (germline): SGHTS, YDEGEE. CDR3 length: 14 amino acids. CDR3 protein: CASSPGLGLYEQYF. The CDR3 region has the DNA TGTGCCAGCAGCCCGGGACTGGGCTTATACGAGCAGTACTTC. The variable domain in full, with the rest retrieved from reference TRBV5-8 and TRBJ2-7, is EAGVTQSPTHLIKTRGQQATLRCSPISGHTSVYWYQQALGLGLQFLLWYDEGEERNRGNFPPRFSGRQFPNYSSELNVNALELEDSALYLCASSPGLGLYEQYFGPGTRLTVT.

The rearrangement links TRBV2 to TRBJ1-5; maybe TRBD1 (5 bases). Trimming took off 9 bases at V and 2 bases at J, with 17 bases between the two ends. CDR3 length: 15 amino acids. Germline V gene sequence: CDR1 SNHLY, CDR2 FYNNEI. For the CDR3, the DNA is TGTGCCAGTGAGGGGCCAGGGAGTGGCAATCAGCCCCAGCATTTT. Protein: CASEGPGSGNQPQHF. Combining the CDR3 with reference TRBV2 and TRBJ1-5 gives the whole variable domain EPEVTQTPSHQVTQMGQEVILRCVPISNHLYFYWYRQILGQKVEFLVSFYNNEISEKSEIFDDQFSVERPDGSNFTLKIRSTKLEDSAMYFCASEGPGSGNQPQHFGDGTRLSIL.

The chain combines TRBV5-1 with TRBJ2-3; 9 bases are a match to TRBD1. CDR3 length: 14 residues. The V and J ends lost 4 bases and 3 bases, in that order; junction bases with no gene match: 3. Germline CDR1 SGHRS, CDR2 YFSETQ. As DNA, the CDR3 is TGCGCCAGCAGCATCGACAGGGGGACAGATACGCAGTATTTT. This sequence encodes CASSIDRGTDTQYF.

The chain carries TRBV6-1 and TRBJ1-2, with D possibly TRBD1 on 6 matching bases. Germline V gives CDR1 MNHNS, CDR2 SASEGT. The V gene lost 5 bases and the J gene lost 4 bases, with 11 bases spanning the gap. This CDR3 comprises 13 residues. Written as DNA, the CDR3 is TGTGCCAGCAGTACCCTGGACAGCTATGGCTACACCTTC. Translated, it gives CASSTLDSYGYTF.

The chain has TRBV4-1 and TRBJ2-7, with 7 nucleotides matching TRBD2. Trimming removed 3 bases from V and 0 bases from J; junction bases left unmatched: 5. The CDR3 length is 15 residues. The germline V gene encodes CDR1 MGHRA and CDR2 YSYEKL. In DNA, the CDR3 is TGCGCCAGCAGCCATACTAGCGACCTCTCCTACGAGCAGTACTTC. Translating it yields CASSHTSDLSYEQYF.

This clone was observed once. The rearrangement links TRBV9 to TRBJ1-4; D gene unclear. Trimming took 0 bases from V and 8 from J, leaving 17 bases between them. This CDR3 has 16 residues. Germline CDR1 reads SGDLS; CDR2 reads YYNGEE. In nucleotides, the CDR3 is TGTGCCAGCAGCGTAGACCCTGGAGGAGGTGGCGAAAAACTGTTTTTT. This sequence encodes CASSVDPGGGGEKLFF. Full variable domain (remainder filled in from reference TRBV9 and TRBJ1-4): DSGVTQTPKHLITATGQRVTLRCSPRSGDLSVYWYQQSLDQGLQFLIQYYNGEERAKGNILERFSAQQFPDLHSELNLSSLELGDSALYFCASSVDPGGGGEKLFFGSGTQLSVL.